Only a few counts were recorded for the clone carrying this T cell receptor beta chain. Its antigen is unidentified. CDR3 size: 14 residues. CDR1 and CDR2 (germline): SGHRS, YFSETQ. Trimming took 4 bases from V and 4 from J; bases not matched to a gene: 6. The sample originates from a study of Graves' ophthalmopathy and Graves' hyperthyroidism. RNA served as the template for amplifying TCR beta CDR3 regions. Second-round multiplex PCR followed a first-round RT-PCR using HTBI primers. TCRdb recomputed calls from the multiplex PCR reads with MiXCR, one row per CDR3 protein. The data hold over a million distinct CDR3 sequences, with about 35% observed a single time. The hyperthyroidism patients, aged 18 to 65, had been newly diagnosed, with under 2 months' duration. Overall study findings and caveats: It was with approximately 70% sensitivity and under 85% specificity that the model predicted ophthalmopathy progression. Among thyroid clonotypes expanded above 0.001 frequency, most also appeared in blood.

The TCR comes from an adult man with Graves' hyperthyroidism. The sample taken for sequencing was peripheral blood or thyroid tissue (not recorded which). The chain joins TRBV5-1 to TRBJ2-5; 8 bases are a match to TRBD2. The CDR3 region has the DNA TGCGCCAGCAGCGCGGGGGGAAGTGGAGAGACCCAGTACTTC. Translating gives CASSAGGSGETQYF.